This paragraph covers one T cell receptor beta chain sequence. Its cognate antigen is unknown. This sample was included in a study of T cell responses to AZD1222 COVID-19 vaccine. Study-wide findings and caveats: Clonal diversity was possibly underestimated, and the donors were mostly white British, with more females.

Libraries were prepared by immunoSEQ multiplex PCR; TCRdb keeps only in-frame clonotypes and omits some of them. The sample shows 150,000 or so clones, under 95% of them seen only once. The CDR3 runs to 20 residues. Germline CDR1 SGHTS, CDR2 YDEGEE. The V gene end was trimmed by 0 bases and the J gene end by 1 base; junction bases not matched to a gene: 14. The J gene is TRBJ1-5, the V gene TRBV5-8, with TRBD1 matching 9 bases. This sequence originates from an adult in good health. The sequences come from peripheral blood, collected on day 0 of AZD1222 vaccination. For the CDR3, the DNA is TGTGCCAGCAGCTTGGCATTCGGGACAGGGAAGGTTTGGAGCAATCAGCCCCAGCATTTT. Translated: CASSLAFGTGKVWSNQPQHF.